This TCR beta chain was recovered during a study of Graves' ophthalmopathy and Graves' hyperthyroidism. Study at large: Over 18 months of follow-up, stable hyperthyroidism required that no ophthalmopathy appear.

CDR3 length: 13 amino acids. The germline CDR1 and CDR2 sequences are SSHAT and FNYEAQ (reference sequence). RNA transcripts provided the template for amplifying TCR beta CDR3 regions. After a first-round RT-PCR with HTBI primers, a second-round multiplex PCR was run. A single record per CDR3 protein comes from TCRdb applying MiXCR to the multiplex PCR reads. The sample has 580,000 or so distinct CDR3 sequences, about 40% seen once. Establishment of the diagnosis relied upon clinical symptoms, serum thyroxine, TRAb, thyroid ultrasound and orbital computed tomography. This clonotype was sampled from an adult man with Graves' hyperthyroidism. The sequenced sample was peripheral blood or thyroid tissue (not recorded which). J is TRBJ2-5 and V is TRBV7-7; 7 bases are shared with TRBD1. CDR3 protein: CASRRQGVETQYF. CDR3 coding DNA: TGTGCTAGCCGAAGACAGGGAGTCGAGACCCAGTACTTC.